The rows below give T cell receptor beta chains drawn from one sample of a study of early stage breast cancer tumors. The method was immunoSEQ multiplex PCR; TCRdb's version includes in-frame clones alone and lacks a portion of them. The sample consists of 8,500 to 10,000 clones, about four fifths of them appearing once. The sequencing sample was made of normal breast tissue next to the tumor. These receptors came from a person aged 35 to 50 with breast cancer. Both conserved end residues are part of each CDR3. A D gene is named only where the DNA matches it firmly. Clone size is shown for a subset of rows, as once, few, many or a class of expanded clone.

size,V,D,J,CDR3,DNA
once,TRBV10-1,.,TRBJ2-1,CASSELTLASYNEQFF,TGCGCCAGCAGTGAGTTAACGTTGGCCTCCTACAATGAGCAGTTCTTC
.,TRBV28,.,TRBJ1-2,CASSWGQGFGYTF,TGTGCCAGCAGCTGGGGCCAGGGATTTGGCTACACCTTC
.,TRBV6-4,TRBD2,TRBJ2-7,CASSESSGSSYEQYF,TGTGCCAGCAGTGAGTCTAGCGGGAGCTCCTACGAGCAGTACTTC
.,TRBV27,.,TRBJ1-2,CASSRGISNYGYTF,TGTGCCAGCAGTCGGGGAATATCTAACTATGGCTACACCTTC
.,TRBV27,.,TRBJ2-1,CASRPGGGRGNEQFF,TGTGCCAGCAGACCCGGTGGGGGTCGGGGCAATGAGCAGTTCTTC
.,TRBV11-3,TRBD1,TRBJ2-1,CASSLRDSQNEQFF,TGTGCCAGCAGCCTCCGGGACAGCCAAAATGAGCAGTTCTTC
.,TRBV13,TRBD1,TRBJ2-7,CASSSAGTGAYEQYF,TGTGCCAGCAGCTCCGCCGGGACAGGGGCCTACGAGCAGTACTTC
.,TRBV6-1,.,TRBJ2-1,CASSMQGTVANEQFF,TGTGCCAGCAGTATGCAGGGGACGGTAGCGAATGAGCAGTTCTTC
.,TRBV6-1,TRBD2,TRBJ2-7,CASSAPRGLAVTPDYEQYF,TGTGCCAGCAGTGCTCCGAGGGGACTAGCGGTAACCCCTGACTACGAGCAGTACTTC
.,TRBV5-4,.,TRBJ2-5,CASSSGLAQETQYF,TGTGCCAGCAGCTCCGGGCTAGCGCAAGAGACCCAGTACTTC
.,TRBV11-1,.,TRBJ1-2,CASSLDVRRAYGYTF,TGTGCCAGCAGCTTAGACGTGAGGCGAGCCTATGGCTACACCTTC
.,TRBV18,.,TRBJ2-6,CASSPLGAGANVLTF,TGTGCCAGCTCACCATTAGGGGCTGGGGCCAACGTCCTGACTTTC
.,TRBV2,TRBD2,TRBJ2-3,CASSSAGGPTDTQYF,TGTGCCAGCAGTTCAGCGGGAGGGCCGACAGATACGCAGTATTTT
.,TRBV6-6,.,TRBJ2-5,CASSQEDHETQYF,TGTGCCAGCTCCCAGGAGGACCACGAGACCCAGTACTTC
.,TRBV19,TRBD1,TRBJ2-4,CASSTGTDIAKNIQYF,TGTGCCAGTAGTACCGGGACAGACATAGCCAAAAACATTCAGTACTTC
once,TRBV11-3,TRBD2,TRBJ2-7,CASSLIGGLAGIYEQYF,TGTGCCAGCAGCTTAATCGGAGGACTAGCGGGAATCTACGAGCAGTACTTC
.,TRBV19,.,TRBJ1-3,CASSISGVGSGNTIYF,TGTGCCAGTAGTATATCAGGGGTTGGCTCTGGAAACACCATATATTTT
few,TRBV7-9,.,TRBJ2-7,CASSFHLVYEQYF,TGTGCCAGCAGCTTTCATCTGGTATACGAGCAGTACTTC
.,TRBV5-8,TRBD2,TRBJ2-7,CASSFTVGTSGIEQYF,TGTGCCAGCAGCTTTACAGTTGGGACTAGCGGGATCGAGCAGTACTTC
.,TRBV10-2,.,TRBJ2-3,CASSINRGGITDTQYF,TGCGCCAGCAGTATCAATCGTGGGGGTATCACAGATACGCAGTATTTT
.,TRBV5-6,.,TRBJ2-2,CASSLVGVSATLRELFF,TGTGCCAGCAGCTTGGTAGGAGTTAGCGCCACCCTCCGGGAGCTGTTTTTT
.,TRBV29-1,TRBD2,TRBJ2-5,CSVASGQETQYF,TGCAGCGTTGCTAGCGGACAAGAGACCCAGTACTTC
.,TRBV10-2,TRBD2,TRBJ2-5,CASSVSGMPETQYF,TGCGCCAGCAGTGTTAGCGGGATGCCAGAGACCCAGTACTTC
.,TRBV10-2,TRBD2,TRBJ2-1,CASSRTSGRAINEQFF,TGCGCCAGCAGCCGGACTAGCGGGAGGGCCATTAATGAGCAGTTCTTC
.,TRBV18,.,TRBJ1-1,CASSPLGSGQNTEAFF,TGTGCCAGCTCACCACTGGGATCAGGCCAAAACACTGAAGCTTTCTTT
.,TRBV5-1,TRBD2,TRBJ2-7,CASSLGTSAYEQYF,TGCGCCAGCAGCTTGGGGACTAGCGCCTACGAGCAGTACTTC
.,TRBV18,.,TRBJ1-1,CASSTDRNTEAFF,TGTGCCAGCTCAACCGACCGGAACACTGAAGCTTTCTTT
.,TRBV7-8,TRBD2,TRBJ2-1,CASSLAPGRDEQFF,TGTGCCAGCAGCTTAGCTCCGGGGAGGGATGAGCAGTTCTTC
large,TRBV6-1,.,TRBJ1-5,CASSENLGRNQPQHF,TGTGCCAGCAGTGAGAACCTGGGTCGCAATCAGCCCCAGCATTTT
.,TRBV2,.,TRBJ2-5,CASSEQEAQYF,TGTGCCAGCAGTGAGCAAGAGGCCCAGTACTTC
.,TRBV20-1,TRBD2,TRBJ2-7,CSALRGGKQYF,TGCAGTGCTCTCCGGGGGGGGAAGCAGTACTTC
.,TRBV9,TRBD2,TRBJ2-5,CASSETSSQETQYF,TGTGCCAGCAGCGAGACTAGCTCACAAGAGACCCAGTACTTC
.,TRBV6-1,TRBD2,TRBJ2-1,CASTSLAGTDNEQFF,TGTGCCAGCACTTCACTAGCGGGGACGGACAATGAGCAGTTCTTC
.,TRBV6-7,TRBD2,TRBJ2-1,CASSPQRELREQFF,TGTGCCAGCAGTCCCCAGCGGGAGCTCAGAGAGCAGTTCTTC
.,TRBV19,.,TRBJ2-1,CASTPRASTYNEQFF,TGTGCCAGTACCCCCCGGGCTAGCACCTACAATGAGCAGTTCTTC
.,TRBV7-6,.,TRBJ1-1,CASSLGVRSEAFF,TGTGCCAGCAGCTTAGGGGTTCGGAGTGAAGCTTTCTTT
.,TRBV10-3,TRBD1,TRBJ1-5,CAISESGTVNQPQHF,TGTGCCATCAGTGAGTCGGGGACAGTCAATCAGCCCCAGCATTTT
.,TRBV19,.,TRBJ1-5,CASSQGPYSNQPQHF,TGTGCCAGTAGTCAGGGACCCTATAGCAATCAGCCCCAGCATTTT
once,TRBV6-5,TRBD2,TRBJ2-7,CARLAGTYEQYF,TGTGCCAGACTAGCGGGTACCTACGAGCAGTACTTC
.,TRBV6-5,.,TRBJ2-3,CASRAGSRSDTQYF,TGTGCCAGCAGGGCGGGTTCCCGATCGGATACGCAGTATTTT
.,TRBV9,.,TRBJ1-1,CASSVGGMNTEAFF,TGTGCCAGCAGCGTAGGAGGCATGAACACTGAAGCTTTCTTT
once,TRBV2,TRBD1,TRBJ2-5,CASNPDRGFSETQYF,TGTGCCAGCAACCCGGACAGGGGATTTTCGGAGACCCAGTACTTC
.,TRBV9,TRBD2,TRBJ2-1,CASSGLAGGSYNEQFF,TGTGCCAGCAGCGGCTTAGCGGGGGGCTCCTACAATGAGCAGTTCTTC
.,TRBV7-2,TRBD2,TRBJ2-7,CASSSGGAGPYEQYF,TGTGCCAGCAGCTCCGGTGGAGCGGGGCCCTACGAGCAGTACTTC
.,TRBV6-1,TRBD2,TRBJ2-7,CASSDGLAGVTYEQYF,TGTGCCAGCAGTGACGGACTAGCGGGAGTTACCTACGAGCAGTACTTC